Each of the 7 T cell receptor beta chains below was sequenced from the same sample in a study of cytomegalovirus exposure and HLA in healthy donors. Use of 60 Vbeta and 13 Jbeta primers characterized the PCR. TCRdb keeps only in-frame clones here, not all; method: immunoSEQ multiplex PCR. The sample holds about 200,000 clones, approximately 86% seen once. The sequencing sample was made of PBMCs. The receptors originated from a woman under 40 in good health and CMV-seronegative.

This clone was recorded a few times. This chain joins TRBV9 and TRBJ2-5, with a possible D match to TRBD2 (6 bases). The germline gives CDR1 SGDLS, CDR2 YYNGEE. V lost 5 bases and J lost 1, with 9 bases in between. The CDR3 is 13 residues long. CDR3 residues: CASSSGGQETQYF. The DNA of the CDR3 is TGTGCCAGCAGTTCCGGGGGCCAAGAGACCCAGTACTTC.

This clone was counted a single time. This chain uses TRBV10-3 with TRBJ1-5, with D unclear. V was cut by 0 bases and J by 5 bases, with 8 bases left in between. CDR3 length: 14 amino acids. CDR1 ENHRY and CDR2 SYGVKD come from the germline V gene. The CDR3 region has the DNA TGTGCCATCAGTGAGTCCTTCGGGGATCAGCCCCAGCATTTT. Translating it yields CAISESFGDQPQHF.

The chain recombines TRBV28 with TRBJ1-2, with D maybe TRBD1 (5 bases). The ends were cut back, 7 bases at V and 4 bases at J, with 22 bases in the middle. The CDR3 totals 16 residues. CDR1 and CDR2 (germline): MDHEN, SYDVKM. Written as DNA, the CDR3 is TGTGCCAGCACCCGGGGGGGAGGGACCCAATCCTATGGCTACACCTTC. It specifies CASTRGGGTQSYGYTF.

J is TRBJ1-6 and V is TRBV5-4; 7 nucleotides line up with TRBD1. J was trimmed by 7 bases and V by 2 bases; bases with no gene match: 3. Germline CDR1 SGHNT, CDR2 YYREEE (reference sequence). The CDR3 spans 14 residues. The CDR3: CASSLGTENSPLHF. CDR3 DNA sequence: TGTGCCAGCAGCTTAGGGACAGAGAATTCACCCCTCCACTTT.

The rearrangement uses TRBV4-1 and TRBJ2-1, with TRBD2 matching over 9 bases. This CDR3 has 17 amino acids. Trimming took 2 bases from V and 4 from J; bases not matched to a gene: 9. Germline CDR1 is MGHRA and CDR2 is YSYEKL. In DNA, the CDR3 is TGCGCCAGCAGCCAAAAAGGGGCGGGAGGGGAATACAATGAGCAGTTCTTC. It encodes CASSQKGAGGEYNEQFF.

CDR3 loop: CASSEDAGHGYTF. The CDR3 DNA reads TGTGCCAGCAGTGAAGACGCAGGGCATGGCTACACCTTC. The V call is TRBV2, the J call TRBJ1-2; the D gene is possibly TRBD1 (5 bases). The CDR3 is made up of 13 amino acids. Trimming left V 1 base short and J 6 bases short, with 9 bases between. The germline V gene encodes CDR1 SNHLY and CDR2 FYNNEI.

CDR3 nucleotides: TGTGCCAGCAGTTACTCGTCCGGGGGGCCTGTTGAGCAGTTCTTC. Protein sequence: CASSYSSGGPVEQFF. V gene TRBV6-5 combines with J gene TRBJ2-1; tentative D call: TRBD2 (7 bases). The V end lost 0 bases, the J end lost 9 bases, and 15 bases lay between the germline ends. Germline CDR1 is MNHEY and CDR2 is SVGAGI. The CDR3 consists of 15 residues.